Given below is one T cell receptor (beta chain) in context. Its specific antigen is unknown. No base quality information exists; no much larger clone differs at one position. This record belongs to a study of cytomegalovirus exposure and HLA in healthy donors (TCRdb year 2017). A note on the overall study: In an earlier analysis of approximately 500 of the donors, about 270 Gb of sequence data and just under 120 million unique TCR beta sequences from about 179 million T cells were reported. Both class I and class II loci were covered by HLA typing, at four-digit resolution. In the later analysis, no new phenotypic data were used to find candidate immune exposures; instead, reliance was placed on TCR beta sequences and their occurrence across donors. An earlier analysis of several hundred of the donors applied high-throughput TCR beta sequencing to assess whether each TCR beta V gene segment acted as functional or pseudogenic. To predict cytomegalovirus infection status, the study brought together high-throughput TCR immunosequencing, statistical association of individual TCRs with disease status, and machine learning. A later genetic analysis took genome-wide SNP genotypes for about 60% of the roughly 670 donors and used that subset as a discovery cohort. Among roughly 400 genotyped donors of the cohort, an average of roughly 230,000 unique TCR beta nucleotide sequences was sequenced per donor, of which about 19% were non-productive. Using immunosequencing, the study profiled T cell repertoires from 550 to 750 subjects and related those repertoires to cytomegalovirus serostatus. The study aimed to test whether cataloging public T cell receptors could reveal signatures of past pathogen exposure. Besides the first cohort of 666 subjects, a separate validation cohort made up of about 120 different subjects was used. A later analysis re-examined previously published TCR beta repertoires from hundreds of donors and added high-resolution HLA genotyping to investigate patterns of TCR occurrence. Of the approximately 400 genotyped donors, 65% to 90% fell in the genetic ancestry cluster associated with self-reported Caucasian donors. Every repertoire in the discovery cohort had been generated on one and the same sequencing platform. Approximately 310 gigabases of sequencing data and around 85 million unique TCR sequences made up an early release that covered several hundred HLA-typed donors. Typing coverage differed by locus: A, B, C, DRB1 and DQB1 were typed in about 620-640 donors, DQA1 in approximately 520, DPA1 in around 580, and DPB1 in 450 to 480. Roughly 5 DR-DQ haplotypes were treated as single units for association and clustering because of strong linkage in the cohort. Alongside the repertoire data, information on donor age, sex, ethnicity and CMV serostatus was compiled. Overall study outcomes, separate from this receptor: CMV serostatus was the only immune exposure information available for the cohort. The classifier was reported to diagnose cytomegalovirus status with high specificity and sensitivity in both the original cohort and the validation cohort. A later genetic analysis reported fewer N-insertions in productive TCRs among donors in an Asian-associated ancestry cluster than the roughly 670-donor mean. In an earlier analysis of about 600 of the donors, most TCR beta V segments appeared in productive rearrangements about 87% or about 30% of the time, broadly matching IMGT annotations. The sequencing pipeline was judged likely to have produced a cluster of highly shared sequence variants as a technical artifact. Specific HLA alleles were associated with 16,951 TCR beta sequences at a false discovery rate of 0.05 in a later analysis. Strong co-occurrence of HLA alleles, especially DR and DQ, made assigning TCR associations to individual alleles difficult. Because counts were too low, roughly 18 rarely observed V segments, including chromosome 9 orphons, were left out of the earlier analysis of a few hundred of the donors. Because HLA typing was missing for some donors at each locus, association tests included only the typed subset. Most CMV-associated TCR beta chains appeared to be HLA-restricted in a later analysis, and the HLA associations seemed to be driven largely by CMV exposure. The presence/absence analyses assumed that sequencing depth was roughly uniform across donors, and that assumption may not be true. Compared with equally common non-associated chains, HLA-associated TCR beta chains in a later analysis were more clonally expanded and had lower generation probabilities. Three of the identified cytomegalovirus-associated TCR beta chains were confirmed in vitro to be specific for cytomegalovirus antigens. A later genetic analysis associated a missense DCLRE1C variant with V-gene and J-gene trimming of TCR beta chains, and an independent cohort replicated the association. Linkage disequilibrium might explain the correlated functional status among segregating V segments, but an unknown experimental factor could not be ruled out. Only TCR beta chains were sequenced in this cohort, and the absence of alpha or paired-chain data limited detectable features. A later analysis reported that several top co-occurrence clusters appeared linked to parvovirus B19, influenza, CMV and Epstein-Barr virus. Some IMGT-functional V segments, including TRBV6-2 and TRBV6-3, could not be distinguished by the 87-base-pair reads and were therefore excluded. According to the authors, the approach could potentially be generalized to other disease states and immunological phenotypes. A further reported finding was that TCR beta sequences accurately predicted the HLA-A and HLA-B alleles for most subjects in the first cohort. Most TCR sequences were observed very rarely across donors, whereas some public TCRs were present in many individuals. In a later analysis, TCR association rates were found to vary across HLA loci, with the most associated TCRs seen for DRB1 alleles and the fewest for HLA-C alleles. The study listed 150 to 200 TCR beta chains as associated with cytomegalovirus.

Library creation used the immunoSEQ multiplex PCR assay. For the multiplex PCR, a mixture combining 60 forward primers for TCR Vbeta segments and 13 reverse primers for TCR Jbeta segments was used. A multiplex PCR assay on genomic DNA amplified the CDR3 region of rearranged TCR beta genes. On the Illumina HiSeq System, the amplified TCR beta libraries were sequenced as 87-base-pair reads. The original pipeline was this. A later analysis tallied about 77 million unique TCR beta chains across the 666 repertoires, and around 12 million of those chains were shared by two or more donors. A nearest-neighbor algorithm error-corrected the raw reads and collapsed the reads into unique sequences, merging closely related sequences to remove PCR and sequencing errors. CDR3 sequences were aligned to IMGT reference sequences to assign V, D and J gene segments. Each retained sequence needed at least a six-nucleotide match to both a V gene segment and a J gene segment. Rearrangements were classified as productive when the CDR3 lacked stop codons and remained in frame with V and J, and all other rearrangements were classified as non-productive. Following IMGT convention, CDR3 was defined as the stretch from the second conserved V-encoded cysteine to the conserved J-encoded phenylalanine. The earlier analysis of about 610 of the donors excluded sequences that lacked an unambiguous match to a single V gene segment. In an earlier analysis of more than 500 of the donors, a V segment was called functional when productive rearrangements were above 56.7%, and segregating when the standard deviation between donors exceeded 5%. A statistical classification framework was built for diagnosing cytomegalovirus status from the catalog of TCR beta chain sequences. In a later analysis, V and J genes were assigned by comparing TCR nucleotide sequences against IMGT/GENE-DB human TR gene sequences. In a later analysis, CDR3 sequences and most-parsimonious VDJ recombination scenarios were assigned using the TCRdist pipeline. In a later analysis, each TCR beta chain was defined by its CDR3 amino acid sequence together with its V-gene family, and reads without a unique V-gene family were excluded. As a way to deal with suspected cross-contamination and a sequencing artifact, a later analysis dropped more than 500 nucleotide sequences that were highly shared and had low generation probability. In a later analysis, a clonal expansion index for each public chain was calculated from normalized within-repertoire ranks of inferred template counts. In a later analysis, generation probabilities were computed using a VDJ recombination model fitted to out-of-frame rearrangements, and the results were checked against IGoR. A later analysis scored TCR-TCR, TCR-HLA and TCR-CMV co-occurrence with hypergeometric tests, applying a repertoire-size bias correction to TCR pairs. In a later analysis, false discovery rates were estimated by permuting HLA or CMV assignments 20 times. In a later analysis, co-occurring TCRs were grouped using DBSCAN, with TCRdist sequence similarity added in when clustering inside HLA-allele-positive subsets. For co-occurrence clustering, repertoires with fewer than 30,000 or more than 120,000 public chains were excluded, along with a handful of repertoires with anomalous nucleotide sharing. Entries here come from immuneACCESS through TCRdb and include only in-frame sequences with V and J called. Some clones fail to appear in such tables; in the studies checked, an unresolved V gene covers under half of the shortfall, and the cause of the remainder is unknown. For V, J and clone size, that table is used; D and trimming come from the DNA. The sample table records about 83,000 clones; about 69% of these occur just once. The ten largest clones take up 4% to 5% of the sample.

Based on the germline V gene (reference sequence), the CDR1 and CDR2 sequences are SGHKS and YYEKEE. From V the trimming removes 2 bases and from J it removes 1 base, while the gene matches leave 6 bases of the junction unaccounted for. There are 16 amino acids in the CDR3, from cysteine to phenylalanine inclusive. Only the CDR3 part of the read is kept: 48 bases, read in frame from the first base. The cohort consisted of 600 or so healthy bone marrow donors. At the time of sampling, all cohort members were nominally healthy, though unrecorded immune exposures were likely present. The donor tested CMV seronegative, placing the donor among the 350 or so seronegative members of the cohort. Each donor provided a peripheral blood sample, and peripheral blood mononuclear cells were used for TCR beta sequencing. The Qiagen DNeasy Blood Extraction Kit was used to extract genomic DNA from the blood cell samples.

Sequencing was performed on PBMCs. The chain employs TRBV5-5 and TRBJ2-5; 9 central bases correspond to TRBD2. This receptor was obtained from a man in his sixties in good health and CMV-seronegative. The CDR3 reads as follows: CASSFGGGGFQETQYF. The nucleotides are TGTGCCAGCAGCTTCGGCGGGGGGGGCTTCCAAGAGACCCAGTACTTC.